This is a list of T cell receptor beta chains from one sample in a study of shared clonotypes between healthy human individuals. Measured with immunoSEQ multiplex PCR; TCRdb has only the in-frame clones, and not every one. The data contain hundreds of thousands of clones, about 85% of them seen just once; the ten biggest clones take up approximately 13%. Sequenced sample: PBMCs. The receptors shown here come from a woman aged 40 to 49 in good health. Some clones in this sample may be carry-over from other donors' samples. Each CDR3 is given with its conserved first and last residue. A D gene is named only where the DNA matches it firmly. Part of the rows lack a size; the others show once, few, many or a class for expanded clones.

>TRBJ2-7|.|TRBV28|TRBD1
CASSQTGQGYEQYF
TGTGCCAGCAGTCAAACGGGACAGGGCTACGAGCAGTACTTC
>TRBJ2-5|.|TRBV19|TRBD2
CASSTLAGAGETQYF
TGTGCCAGTAGTACATTAGCGGGAGCGGGGGAGACCCAGTACTTC
>TRBJ1-1|.|TRBV18|.
CASSPWGEMNTEAFF
TGTGCCAGCTCACCATGGGGGGAGATGAACACTGAAGCTTTCTTT
>TRBJ1-2|once|TRBV5-4|TRBD1
CASRAGTAGGYTF
TGTGCCAGCAGAGCCGGGACAGCCGGGGGCTACACCTTC
>TRBJ2-1|.|TRBV5-1|TRBD1
CASSSDRGHRYNEQFF
TGCGCCAGCAGCTCCGACAGGGGGCATAGGTACAATGAGCAGTTCTTC
>TRBJ2-2|.|TRBV5-1|.
CASSYDGTGELFF
TGCGCCAGCAGCTACGATGGAACCGGGGAGCTGTTTTTT
>TRBJ2-7|.|TRBV4-2|.
CASSRESIGSGYEQYF
TGTGCCAGCAGCCGGGAAAGTATAGGGTCTGGCTACGAGCAGTACTTC
>TRBJ1-5|.|TRBV6-1|TRBD1
CASSQEGTGNQPQHF
TGTGCCAGCAGCCAGGAAGGGACAGGGAATCAGCCCCAGCATTTT
>TRBJ2-7|.|TRBV29-1|TRBD1
CSVPIRTGGHEQYF
TGCAGCGTTCCCATACGGACAGGGGGCCACGAGCAGTACTTC
>TRBJ2-1|once|TRBV21-1|.
CASTTSGRGNEQFF
TGTGCCAGCACAACTAGCGGGAGGGGCAATGAGCAGTTCTTC
>TRBJ1-1|once|TRBV7-7|.
CASSLGSNTEAFF
TGTGCTAGCAGCTTGGGCAGTAACACTGAAGCTTTCTTT
>TRBJ2-5|.|TRBV6-5|.
CASSYSIVQSQETQYF
TGTGCCAGCAGTTACTCGATTGTCCAAAGCCAAGAGACCCAGTACTTC
>TRBJ2-1|.|TRBV28|.
CASSFAGQQFF
TGTGCCAGCAGTTTCGCAGGGCAGCAGTTCTTC
>TRBJ1-2|.|TRBV2|TRBD1
CASSERAGGHGYTF
TGTGCCAGCAGTGAAAGGGCAGGGGGCCATGGCTACACCTTC
>TRBJ1-1|few|TRBV6-1|.
CASSDRQGGTEAFF
TGTGCCAGCAGTGATCGCCAGGGTGGCACTGAAGCTTTCTTT
>TRBJ2-6|.|TRBV15|.
CATSSPGTEAGSGANVLTF
TGTGCCACCAGCAGCCCCGGGACGGAGGCGGGAAGTGGGGCCAACGTCCTGACTTTC
>TRBJ2-7|once|TRBV7-9|.
CASSPWTDEQYF
TGTGCCAGCAGCCCCTGGACAGACGAGCAGTACTTC
>TRBJ2-7|.|TRBV6-6|.
CASTPPGDGYYEQYF
TGTGCCAGCACCCCCCCCGGGGACGGGTACTACGAGCAGTACTTC
>TRBJ2-3|once|TRBV30|.
CAWRGKATDTQYF
TGTGCCTGGAGGGGTAAGGCGACAGATACGCAGTATTTT